Below are 10 T cell receptor beta chains sequenced from a single sample in a study of beta chain features in type 1 diabetes. TCRB transcripts that were expressed got sequenced, as all of the isolated RNA had been reverse transcribed. The table came from immunoSEQ multiplex PCR; TCRdb's copy has only in-frame clones and leaves some out. The sample holds about half a million clones, around 10% seen once. Sequences were obtained from naive CD4+ T cells from blood. Receptors originate from a woman younger than 35 in good health.

The chain uses TRBV6-6 and TRBJ2-5; 9 bases are a match to TRBD1. Germline V CDR1 and CDR2: MNHNY, SVGAGI (reference sequence). The V gene end was trimmed by 2 bases and the J gene end by 7 bases; junction bases not matched to a gene: 5. This CDR3 spans 14 amino acids. Here the CDR3 DNA reads TGTGCCAGCAGTTACATACAGGGGGCGGGGACCCAGTACTTC. Translating it yields CASSYIQGAGTQYF.

For the CDR3, the DNA is TGTGCCAGCAGCCCAAGTATGCGGGCCCAAGAGACCCAGTACTTC. As protein: CASSPSMRAQETQYF. The rearrangement links TRBV4-2 to TRBJ2-5; D is perhaps TRBD2 (5 bases). The germline V gene encodes CDR1 LGHNA and CDR2 YNFKEQ. Trimming removed 4 bases at V and 1 base at J, with 13 bases between. The CDR3 is 15 amino acids.

In this sample, this clone turned up many times. The chain joins TRBV14 to TRBJ2-3; D perhaps matches TRBD2 (6 bases). Germline V lookup: CDR1 SGHDN, CDR2 FVKESK. Trimming removed 1 base at V and 10 bases at J, with 12 bases between. The CDR3 is 13 residues long. CDR3 coding DNA: TGTGCCAGCAGCCAAGGAGTTAGCGGAGCGCAGTATTTT. Amino acids: CASSQGVSGAQYF.

The table lists this clone with a count of one. The chain links TRBV30 to TRBJ2-7; D not certain. V lost 0 bases to trimming and J lost 3 bases, with 6 bases between them. The CDR3 consists of 12 residues. Germline-derived CDR1 and CDR2 are GTSNPN and SVGIG (reference sequence). The CDR3 loop is CAWSVQIYEQYF. The CDR3 nucleotides are TGTGCCTGGAGTGTACAGATCTACGAGCAGTACTTC.

The chain employs TRBV7-9 and TRBJ2-7; 12 bases map to TRBD2. V gave up 5 bases and J gave up 4 bases; unmatched junction bases: 9. The CDR3 has 16 amino acids. Per the germline V gene, CDR1 is SEHNR and CDR2 is FQNEAQ (reference sequence). The CDR3 spells CASSIKRTSGEYEQYF. DNA for the CDR3: TGTGCCAGCAGCATAAAAAGGACTAGCGGGGAGTACGAGCAGTACTTC.

The J gene is TRBJ2-5, the V gene TRBV18, with TRBD1 matching over 9 bases. The V segment lost 3 bases and the J segment 3 bases; nucleotides outside the gene matches: 5. Germline CDR1 and CDR2: KGHSH and LQKENI. CDR3 length equals 15 residues. CDR3 DNA sequence: TGTGCCAGCTCACCCCTACAGGGGGCTGAAGAGACCCAGTACTTC. Its protein product is CASSPLQGAEETQYF.

V is TRBV5-6 and J is TRBJ1-2; D is possibly TRBD1 (5 bases). The CDR3 is 13 residues long. Germline loops: CDR1 SGHDT, CDR2 YYEEEE. V lost 4 bases, J lost 8 bases, and 15 bases lay in between. CDR3 in amino acids: CASSVPREVGYTF. The DNA for the CDR3 is TGTGCCAGCAGCGTTCCCAGGGAAGTGGGCTACACCTTC.

This clone has only a few counts. This chain uses TRBV5-1 with TRBJ2-5; a weak D match, TRBD1 (5 bases). Per germline, CDR1 SGHRS and CDR2 YFSETQ. V was cut by 1 base and J by 5 bases, with 15 bases left in between. This CDR3 is built from 15 residues. The CDR3 region has the DNA TGCGCCAGCAGCTTGATGGGCAGGGCGGCGGAGACCCAGTACTTC. This encodes CASSLMGRAAETQYF.

The table lists this clone with a few counts. The chain carries TRBV7-2 and TRBJ2-5; TRBD2 matches 10 bases. The trim removed 2 bases at V and 1 base at J, leaving 7 bases unmatched. CDR1 SGHTA and CDR2 FQGNSA come from the germline V gene. The CDR3 is made up of 17 amino acids. The CDR3 region is CASSLKALAGGQETQYF. Here the CDR3 DNA reads TGTGCCAGCAGCTTAAAGGCTTTAGCGGGGGGCCAAGAGACCCAGTACTTC.

The V call is TRBV7-9, the J call TRBJ2-3, with D possibly matching TRBD2 (6 bases). This CDR3 is 15 amino acids long. Looked up from germline, CDR1 is SEHNR and CDR2 is FQNEAQ (reference sequence). V lost 5 bases to trimming and J lost 1 base, with 13 bases between them. The CDR3 region has the DNA TGTGCCAGCAGCACCGGGACTGGGGGCACAGATACGCAGTATTTT. Its translation: CASSTGTGGTDTQYF.